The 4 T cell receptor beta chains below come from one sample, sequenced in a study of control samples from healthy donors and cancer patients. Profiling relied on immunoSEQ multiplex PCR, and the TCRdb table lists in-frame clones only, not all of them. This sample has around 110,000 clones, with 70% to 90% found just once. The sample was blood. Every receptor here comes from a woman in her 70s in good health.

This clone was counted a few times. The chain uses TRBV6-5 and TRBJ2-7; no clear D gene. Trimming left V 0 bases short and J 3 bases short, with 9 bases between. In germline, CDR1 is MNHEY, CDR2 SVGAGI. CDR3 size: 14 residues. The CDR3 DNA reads TGTGCCAGCAGTTACTCGATACAGAGCTACGAGCAGTACTTC. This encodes CASSYSIQSYEQYF.

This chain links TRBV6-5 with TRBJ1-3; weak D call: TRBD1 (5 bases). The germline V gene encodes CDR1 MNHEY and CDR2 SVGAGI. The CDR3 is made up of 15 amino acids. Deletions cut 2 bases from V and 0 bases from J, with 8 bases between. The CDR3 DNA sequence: TGTGCCAGCAGTTACGGGGGTTCCTCTGGAAACACCATATATTTT. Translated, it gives CASSYGGSSGNTIYF.

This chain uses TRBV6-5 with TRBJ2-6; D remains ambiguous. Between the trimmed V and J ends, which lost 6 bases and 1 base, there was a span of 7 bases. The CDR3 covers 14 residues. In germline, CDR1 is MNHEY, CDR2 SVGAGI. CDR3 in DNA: TGTGCCAGCAGCGAGATGTCTGGGGCCAACGTCCTGACTTTC. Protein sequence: CASSEMSGANVLTF.

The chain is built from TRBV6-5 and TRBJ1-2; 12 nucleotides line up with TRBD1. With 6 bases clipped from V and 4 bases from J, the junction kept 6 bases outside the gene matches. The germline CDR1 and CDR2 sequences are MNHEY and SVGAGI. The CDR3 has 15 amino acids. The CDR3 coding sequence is TGTGCCAGCAGGGGACAGGGGGCCCCCCGCTATGGCTACACCTTC. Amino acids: CASRGQGAPRYGYTF.